One sample yielded the 29 T cell receptor beta chains listed below, sequenced in a study of blood T cell repertoires in COVID-19. Libraries were prepared by immunoSEQ multiplex PCR; TCRdb keeps only in-frame clonotypes and omits some of them. The repertoire holds around 250,000 clones, with roughly 84% as singletons. The sample was peripheral blood. The receptors were gathered from a woman between 40 and 50 years old who had recovered from COVID-19.

This clone occurred a few times. This chain's CDR3 is CASSQAVGETQYF. CDR3 DNA sequence: TGCGCCAGCAGCCAAGCGGTTGGAGAGACCCAGTACTTC. This chain joins TRBV4-1 and TRBJ2-5; D is uncertain. This CDR3 spans 13 amino acids. Germline V CDR1 and CDR2: MGHRA, YSYEKL. Trimming removed 1 base at V and 4 bases at J, with 7 bases between.

The CDR3 DNA sequence: TGTGCCAGCAGCCGTACAGGGGGGCAAGAGACCCAGTACTTC. It specifies CASSRTGGQETQYF. The chain has TRBV3-1 (or the pseudogene TRBV3-2) and TRBJ2-5, with 8 positions matching TRBD1. The junction had 3 bases not matched to a gene; V was cut back by 4 bases and J by 2 bases. Looked up from germline, CDR1 is LGHDT and CDR2 is YNNKEL (reference sequence). The CDR3 extends over 14 amino acids.

The rearrangement joins TRBV10-3 to TRBJ1-2; a possible D gene is TRBD1 (5 bases). The CDR3 is made up of 13 amino acids. The V end lost 5 bases, the J end lost 1 base, and 8 bases lay between the germline ends. In germline, CDR1 is ENHRY, CDR2 SYGVKD. This CDR3 reads CAISIDSNYGYTF. CDR3 sequence (DNA): TGTGCCATCAGTATCGACAGTAACTATGGCTACACCTTC.

The CDR3 DNA follows: TGTGCCAGCAGACTACACGGGACAGGGGGACTTCTTAGCAATCAGCCCCAGCATTTT. Translation gives CASRLHGTGGLLSNQPQHF. This chain uses TRBV27 with TRBJ1-5; 11 bases map to TRBD1. Germline trimming cut 6 bases from V and 0 bases from J; bases unmatched to any gene: 13. The CDR3 covers 19 residues. The germline V gene encodes CDR1 MNHEY and CDR2 SMNVEV (reference sequence).

The rearrangement uses TRBV7-9 and TRBJ2-2, with D unclear. The CDR3 runs to 16 residues. The ends were cut back, 4 bases at V and 0 bases at J, with 12 bases in the middle. CDR1 is SEHNR and CDR2 is FQNEAQ in the germline V gene (reference sequence). Here the CDR3 reads CASSSDIYANTGELFF. In DNA, the CDR3 is TGTGCCAGCAGCTCAGACATTTACGCGAACACCGGGGAGCTGTTTTTT. The complete variable domain, with remaining parts taken from reference TRBV7-9 and TRBJ2-2, reads DTGVSQNPRHKITKRGQNVTFRCDPISEHNRLYWYRQTLGQGPEFLTYFQNEAQLEKSRLLSDRFSAERPKGSFSTLEIQRTEQGDSAMYLCASSSDIYANTGELFFGEGSRLTVL.

V usage is TRBV15 and J usage is TRBJ1-1, with TRBD1 matching over 10 bases. V gave up 1 base and J gave up 4 bases; unmatched junction bases: 3. Germline V lookup: CDR1 LNHNV, CDR2 YYDKDF (reference sequence). This CDR3 region has 15 residues. The CDR3 sequence: CATSRGGQGGTEAFF. CDR3 nucleotide sequence: TGTGCCACCAGCAGAGGAGGACAGGGGGGCACTGAAGCTTTCTTT.

J is TRBJ1-1 and V is TRBV5-6; 8 bases line up with TRBD1. Germline CDR1 is SGHDT and CDR2 is YYEEEE. After removal of 4 bases from V and 1 base from J, the junction contained 3 bases not matched to a gene. The CDR3 length is 14 residues. Here the CDR3 DNA reads TGTGCCAGCAGCCCCCAGGGGGCGAACACTGAAGCTTTCTTT. This sequence encodes CASSPQGANTEAFF.

This clone has only a few counts. The gene calls are TRBV19 and TRBJ2-3; 10 bases are a match to TRBD2. The V segment lost 5 bases and the J segment 2 bases; nucleotides outside the gene matches: 4. This CDR3 is 15 amino acids long. Germline values: CDR1 LNHDA, CDR2 SQIVND (reference sequence). Here the CDR3 DNA reads TGTGCCAGTAGTTCCCTAGCGGGGGTCACAGATACGCAGTATTTT. Amino acid sequence: CASSSLAGVTDTQYF. The whole variable domain, filled in from reference TRBV19 and TRBJ2-3, reads DGGITQSPKYLFRKEGQNVTLSCEQNLNHDAMYWYRQDPGQGLRLIYYSQIVNDFQKGDIAEGYSVSREKKESFPLTVTSAQKNPTAFYLCASSSLAGVTDTQYFGPGTRLTVL.

The chain links TRBV5-1 to TRBJ1-2; D is perhaps TRBD1 (5 bases). This CDR3 contains 12 residues. The V gene lost 4 bases and the J gene lost 8 bases, with 12 bases spanning the gap. Germline CDR1 is SGHRS and CDR2 is YFSETQ. In nucleotides, the CDR3 is TGCGCCAGCAGCGCCGACAGCAGCGGCTACACCTTC. Its translation is CASSADSSGYTF.

This chain links TRBV11-1 with TRBJ2-2, with TRBD1 as a possible D gene (5 bases). This CDR3 contains 14 residues. Deletions cut 5 bases from V and 5 bases from J, with 12 bases between. CDR1 and CDR2 from the germline V gene are SGHAT and FQDESV (reference sequence). CDR3 loop: CASSLGQWTGELFF. Here the CDR3 DNA reads TGTGCCAGCAGCCTAGGACAATGGACCGGGGAGCTGTTTTTT.

The chain employs TRBV11-2 and TRBJ1-1, with D hard to call. V lost 1 base and J 0 bases, leaving 9 bases between the germline ends. Germline CDR1 reads SGHAT; CDR2 reads FQNNGV. The CDR3 spans 15 residues. The CDR3 DNA is TGTGCCAGCAGCTTAGGTCCGGGGATGAACACTGAAGCTTTCTTT. Translating it yields CASSLGPGMNTEAFF.

The V call is TRBV2, the J call TRBJ2-3, with D uncertain. This CDR3 has 13 amino acids. Germline values: CDR1 SNHLY, CDR2 FYNNEI. Deletions cut 5 bases from V and 5 bases from J, with 11 bases between. The CDR3 loop reads CASSRVQGDTQYF. The CDR3 nucleotides are TGTGCCAGCAGTCGGGTCCAAGGAGATACGCAGTATTTT.

This sequence joins TRBV11-3 and TRBJ1-6; D not resolved. Trimming shortened V by 5 bases and J by 9 bases, and 8 bases separated the two germline ends. CDR3 length equals 12 residues. Per germline, CDR1 SGHNT and CDR2 YENEEA. CDR3 DNA sequence: TGTGCCAGCAGCCAAGCGTCTTCACCCCTCCACTTT. This sequence encodes CASSQASSPLHF.

The chain is built from TRBV19 and TRBJ1-6; D is undetermined. The CDR3 runs 15 residues. Germline V CDR1 and CDR2: LNHDA, SQIVND (reference sequence). Trimming removed 3 bases from V and 7 bases from J, with 13 bases in between. The CDR3 nucleotides are TGTGCCAGTAGTATTTTTTTCAGGTCGAATTCACCCCTCCACTTT. This translates into CASSIFFRSNSPLHF.

The rearrangement joins TRBV11-1 to TRBJ2-2; tentative D call: TRBD2 (5 bases). This CDR3 contains 16 residues. The V and J ends lost 5 bases and 4 bases respectively, with 17 bases between them. Per germline, CDR1 SGHAT and CDR2 FQDESV (reference sequence). DNA of the CDR3: TGTGCCAGCAGCGGTCGGGGTAGGAGACTCACCGGGGAGCTGTTTTTT. The encoded protein is CASSGRGRRLTGELFF.

The chain couples TRBV24-1 to TRBJ2-1; D possibly corresponds to TRBD1 (6 bases). Trimming took 1 base from V and 2 from J, leaving 11 bases between them. CDR1 is KGHDR and CDR2 is SFDVKD in the germline V gene. The CDR3 runs to 16 residues. This CDR3 reads CATSDFQGTPYNEQFF. CDR3 DNA sequence: TGTGCCACCAGTGATTTTCAGGGGACACCCTACAATGAGCAGTTCTTC.

The chain is built from TRBV7-2 and TRBJ2-7; a possible D gene is TRBD1 (5 bases). V was trimmed by 0 bases and J by 0 bases, leaving 6 bases between them. Germline loops: CDR1 SGHTA, CDR2 FQGNSA. The CDR3 consists of 14 residues. CDR3 nucleotides: TGTGCCAGCAGCTTAGCGGGGCTCTCCTACGAGCAGTACTTC. Its translation: CASSLAGLSYEQYF.

This sequence joins TRBV7-8 and TRBJ2-1; weak D call: TRBD2 (7 bases). The germline V gene has CDR1 SGHVS and CDR2 FQNEAQ. This CDR3 region has 17 residues. V lost 0 bases, J lost 6 bases, and 18 bases lay in between. For the CDR3, the DNA is TGTGCCAGCAGCTTAGCGAGGTACGGGGGGCCCCGCAATGAGCAGTTCTTC. Translated, it gives CASSLARYGGPRNEQFF.

The sample holds one count of this clone. The V call is TRBV2, the J call TRBJ2-2; TRBD1 agrees at 10 bases. The CDR3 loop spans 14 amino acids. V gave up 6 bases and J gave up 6 bases; unmatched junction bases: 4. CDR1 and CDR2 from the germline V gene are SNHLY and FYNNEI. CDR3 protein: CASSTGTGAGELFF. The CDR3 DNA reads as TGTGCCAGCAGCACCGGGACAGGGGCCGGGGAGCTGTTTTTT.

This chain connects TRBV5-1 to TRBJ1-6; D unclear. The CDR3 length is 16 residues. The germline V gene encodes CDR1 SGHRS and CDR2 YFSETQ. V was trimmed by 3 bases and J by 1 base, leaving 11 bases between them. In DNA, the CDR3 is TGCGCCAGCAGCTCCCTCGGGAGGTCCTATAATTCACCCCTCCACTTT. Its protein is CASSSLGRSYNSPLHF.

The rearrangement uses TRBV14 and TRBJ2-1; the D gene is possibly TRBD2 (6 bases). The ends were cut back, 1 base at V and 3 bases at J, with 10 bases in the middle. This CDR3 is built from 15 residues. Germline V gene data show CDR1 as SGHDN and CDR2 as FVKESK. The CDR3 DNA is TGTGCCAGCAGCCAAGGGCGGGGATTCTACAATGAGCAGTTCTTC. This gives the protein CASSQGRGFYNEQFF.

The rearrangement joins TRBV6-5 to TRBJ2-6, with 8 bases aligning to TRBD2. Losses at the gene ends were 5 bases for V and 2 bases for J; bases not matched to a gene: 2. The CDR3 length is 15 residues. Germline V gives CDR1 MNHEY, CDR2 SVGAGI. CDR3 amino acids: CASSQGLAGANVLTF. Written as DNA, the CDR3 is TGTGCCAGCAGTCAGGGACTAGCTGGGGCCAACGTCCTGACTTTC.

The V gene is TRBV28, the J gene TRBJ2-3, with a tentative D call TRBD2 (6 bases). Germline-derived CDR1 and CDR2 are MDHEN and SYDVKM. The CDR3 runs 14 residues. Trimming took off 7 bases at V and 2 bases at J, with 13 bases between the two ends. CDR3 sequence: CASNRGGATDTQYF. CDR3 sequence (DNA): TGTGCCAGCAACCGCGGCGGGGCCACAGATACGCAGTATTTT.

This chain joins TRBV6-5 and TRBJ2-5, with TRBD2 identical over 7 bases. The germline gives CDR1 MNHEY, CDR2 SVGAGI. The CDR3 has 14 amino acids. The ends lost 6 bases at V and 2 bases at J; junction bases unmatched: 6. CDR3 sequence: CASRSGVKQETQYF. The CDR3 region has the DNA TGTGCCAGCAGAAGCGGGGTAAAACAAGAGACCCAGTACTTC.

This clone was seen a handful of times. The chain carries TRBV7-9 and TRBJ2-6; 7 bases fit TRBD1. Germline CDR1 SEHNR, CDR2 FQNEAQ (reference sequence). The V segment lost 5 bases and the J segment 5 bases; nucleotides outside the gene matches: 15. CDR3 length: 18 amino acids. The CDR3 nucleotides are TGTGCCAGCAGCCCGACGTGGAAGGGGGCGCGAAGGGCCAACGTCCTGACTTTC. Translation gives CASSPTWKGARRANVLTF. Complete variable domain (other parts from reference TRBV7-9 and TRBJ2-6): DTGVSQNPRHKITKRGQNVTFRCDPISEHNRLYWYRQTLGQGPEFLTYFQNEAQLEKSRLLSDRFSAERPKGSFSTLEIQRTEQGDSAMYLCASSPTWKGARRANVLTFGAGSRLTVL.

V is TRBV7-9 and J is TRBJ1-1; no reliable D call. The CDR3 totals 12 residues. The V and J ends lost 5 bases and 11 bases respectively, with 15 bases between them. Looked up from germline, CDR1 is SEHNR and CDR2 is FQNEAQ (reference sequence). The CDR3 nucleotides are TGTGCCAGCAGCCCCTCTGGGCTCGAGGCTTTCTTT. Protein: CASSPSGLEAFF.

This clone appeared a single time. CDR3 nucleotide sequence: TGTGCCAGCAGTCCACGGGAGGGTTGGACTGAAGCTTTCTTT. Translation: CASSPREGWTEAFF. The chain uses TRBV6-5 and TRBJ1-1; the D is unclear. Between the trimmed V and J ends, which lost 5 bases and 5 bases, there was a span of 15 bases. Per the germline V gene, CDR1 is MNHEY and CDR2 is SVGAGI. The length of the CDR3 is 14 residues.

The J gene is TRBJ1-1, the V gene TRBV19, with D unclear. V lost 1 base, J lost 0 bases, and 3 bases lay in between. The CDR3 length is 13 residues. Germline CDR1 and CDR2: LNHDA and SQIVND (reference sequence). The CDR3 loop reads CASSIVMNTEAFF. The CDR3 DNA is TGTGCCAGTAGTATAGTAATGAACACTGAAGCTTTCTTT.

The rearrangement uses TRBV12-5 and TRBJ1-1; 8 nucleotides line up with TRBD1. The CDR3 is 15 amino acids. J gave up 0 bases and V 6 bases, and 6 bases lay outside the gene matches. Germline values: CDR1 LGHNT, CDR2 FRNRAP. CDR3: CASGDRQGMNTEAFF. The DNA of the CDR3 is TGTGCTAGTGGCGACCGACAGGGGATGAACACTGAAGCTTTCTTT. The full variable domain, completed using reference TRBV12-5 and TRBJ1-1, is DARVTQTPRHKVTEMGQEVTMRCQPILGHNTVFWYRQTMMQGLELLAYFRNRAPLDDSGMPKDRFSAEMPDATLATLKIQPSEPRDSAVYFCASGDRQGMNTEAFFGQGTRLTVV.